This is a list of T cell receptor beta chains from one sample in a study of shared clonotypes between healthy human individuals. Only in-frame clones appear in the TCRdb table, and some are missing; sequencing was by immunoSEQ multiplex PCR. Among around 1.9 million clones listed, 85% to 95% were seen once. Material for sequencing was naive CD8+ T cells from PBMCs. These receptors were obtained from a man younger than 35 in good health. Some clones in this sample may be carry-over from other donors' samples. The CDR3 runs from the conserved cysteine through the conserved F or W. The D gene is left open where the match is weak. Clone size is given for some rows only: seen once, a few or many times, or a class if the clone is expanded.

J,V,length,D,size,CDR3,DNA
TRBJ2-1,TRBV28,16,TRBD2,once,CAISSLRREFYNEQFF,TGTGCCATCTCCTCCCTCAGGCGGGAGTTCTACAATGAGCAGTTCTTC
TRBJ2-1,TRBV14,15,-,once,CASSADLRVYNEQFF,TGTGCCAGCAGTGCAGATTTGCGGGTCTACAATGAGCAGTTCTTC
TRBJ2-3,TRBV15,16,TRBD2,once,CATSRDRSGAHDTQYF,TGTGCCACCAGCAGAGATAGGAGCGGGGCACACGATACGCAGTATTTT
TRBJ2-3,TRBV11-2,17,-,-,CASSLELGGLGTDTQYF,TGTGCCAGCAGCTTAGAATTAGGGGGGTTGGGCACAGATACGCAGTATTTT
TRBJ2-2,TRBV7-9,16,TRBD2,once,CASSWGGRSGAGELFF,TGTGCCAGCAGCTGGGGGGGTCGGTCCGGAGCCGGGGAGCTGTTTTTT
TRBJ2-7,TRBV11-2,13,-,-,CASSLEPSYEQYF,TGTGCCAGCAGCTTAGAACCCTCCTACGAGCAGTACTTC
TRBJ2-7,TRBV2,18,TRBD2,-,CASSEATSGRALSYEQYF,TGTGCCAGCAGTGAAGCTACTAGCGGGAGGGCCCTCTCTTACGAGCAGTACTTC
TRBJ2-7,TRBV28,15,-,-,CASSFGPQGVAEQYF,TGTGCCAGCAGTTTTGGCCCACAAGGGGTGGCCGAGCAGTACTTC
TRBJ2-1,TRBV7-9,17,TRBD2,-,CASSHGTSGRGHNEQFF,TGTGCCAGCAGCCACGGGACTAGCGGGAGAGGCCACAATGAGCAGTTCTTC
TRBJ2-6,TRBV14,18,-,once,CASSQAGAPISGANVLTF,TGTGCCAGCAGCCAAGCCGGGGCCCCAATCTCTGGGGCCAACGTCCTGACTTTC
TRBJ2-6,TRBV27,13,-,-,CASSFFGANVLTF,TGTGCCAGCAGTTTCTTTGGGGCCAACGTCCTGACTTTC
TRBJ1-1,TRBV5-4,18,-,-,CASSTPGGGILGNTEAFF,TGTGCCAGCAGCACCCCGGGGGGGGGTATCTTAGGGAACACTGAAGCTTTCTTT
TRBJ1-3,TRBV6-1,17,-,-,CASSERGLLVSGNTIYF,TGTGCCAGCAGTGAAAGGGGGTTATTAGTTTCGGGAAACACCATATATTTT
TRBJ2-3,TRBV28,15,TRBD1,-,CASQVPGQASDTQYF,TGTGCCAGCCAAGTACCGGGACAGGCCTCAGATACGCAGTATTTT
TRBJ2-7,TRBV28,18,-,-,CASSFTTISDRYSYEQYF,TGTGCCAGCAGTTTCACAACCATTAGCGACCGTTACTCCTACGAGCAGTACTTC
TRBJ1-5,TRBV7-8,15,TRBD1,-,CASSAGQGHHQPQHF,TGTGCCAGCAGCGCAGGACAGGGGCATCATCAGCCCCAGCATTTT
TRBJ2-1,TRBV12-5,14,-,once,CASGLTRGNNEQFF,TGTGCTAGTGGTTTGACCAGGGGTAACAATGAGCAGTTCTTC
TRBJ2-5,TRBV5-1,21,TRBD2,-,CASSSPLGTSGTLRSQETQYF,TGCGCCAGCAGCTCACCGCTTGGGACTAGCGGTACACTTCGTTCGCAAGAGACCCAGTACTTC
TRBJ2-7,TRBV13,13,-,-,CASSPYPLLEQYF,TGTGCCAGCAGCCCCTACCCCCTTCTGGAGCAGTACTTC
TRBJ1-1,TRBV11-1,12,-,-,CASSSFRGYAFF,TGTGCCAGCAGCTCCTTTAGGGGGTACGCTTTCTTT
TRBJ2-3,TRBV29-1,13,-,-,CSVALAVTDTQYF,TGCAGCGTTGCATTGGCGGTAACAGATACGCAGTATTTT
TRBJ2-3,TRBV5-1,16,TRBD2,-,CASSLAAGDSTDTQYF,TGCGCCAGCAGCCTAGCAGCGGGAGACAGCACAGATACGCAGTATTTT
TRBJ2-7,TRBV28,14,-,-,CASSLRSAGDEQYF,TGTGCCAGCAGTTTAAGATCGGCAGGGGACGAGCAGTACTTC
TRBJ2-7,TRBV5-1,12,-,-,CASSGTYYEQYF,TGCGCCAGCTCCGGGACATACTACGAGCAGTACTTC
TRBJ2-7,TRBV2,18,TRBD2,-,CASSMLTSGERRPDEQYF,TGTGCCAGCTCCATGTTGACTAGCGGGGAACGGAGACCTGACGAGCAGTACTTC
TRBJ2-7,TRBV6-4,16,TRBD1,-,CASSDQPGQGIYEQYF,TGTGCCAGCAGTGACCAACCGGGACAGGGTATATACGAGCAGTACTTC
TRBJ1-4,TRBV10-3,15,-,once,CAISEGRATNEKLFF,TGTGCCATCAGTGAGGGTCGTGCAACTAATGAAAAACTGTTTTTT
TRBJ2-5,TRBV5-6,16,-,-,CASSTAPGPWGETQYF,TGTGCCAGCAGTACGGCCCCCGGGCCCTGGGGGGAGACCCAGTACTTC
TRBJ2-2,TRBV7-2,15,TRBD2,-,CASSFAGGYTGELFF,TGTGCCAGCAGCTTTGCGGGAGGGTACACCGGGGAGCTGTTTTTT